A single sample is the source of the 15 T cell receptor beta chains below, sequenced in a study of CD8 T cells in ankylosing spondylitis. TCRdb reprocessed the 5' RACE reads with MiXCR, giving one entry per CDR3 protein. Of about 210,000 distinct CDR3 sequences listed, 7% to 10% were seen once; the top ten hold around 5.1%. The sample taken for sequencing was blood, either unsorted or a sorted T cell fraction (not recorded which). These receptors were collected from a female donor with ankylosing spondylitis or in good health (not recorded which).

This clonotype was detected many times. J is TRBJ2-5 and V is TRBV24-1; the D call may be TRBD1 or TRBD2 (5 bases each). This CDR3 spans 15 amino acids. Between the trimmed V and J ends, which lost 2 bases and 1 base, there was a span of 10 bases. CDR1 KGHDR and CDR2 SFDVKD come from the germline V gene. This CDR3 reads CATSDSAGGQETQYF. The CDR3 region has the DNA TGTGCCACCAGTGATTCTGCTGGGGGCCAAGAGACCCAGTACTTC.

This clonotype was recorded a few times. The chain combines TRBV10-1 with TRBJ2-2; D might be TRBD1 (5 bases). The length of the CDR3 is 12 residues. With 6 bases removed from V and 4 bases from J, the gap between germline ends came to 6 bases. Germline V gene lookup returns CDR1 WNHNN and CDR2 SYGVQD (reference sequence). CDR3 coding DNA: TGCGCCAGCAGGGGGCCCACCGGGGAGCTGTTTTTT. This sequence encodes CASRGPTGELFF.

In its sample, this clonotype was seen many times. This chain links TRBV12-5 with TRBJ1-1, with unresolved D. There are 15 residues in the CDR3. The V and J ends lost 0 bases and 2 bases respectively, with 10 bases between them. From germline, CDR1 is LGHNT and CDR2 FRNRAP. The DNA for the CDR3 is TGTGCTAGTGGTTTGGTACTCCTCGGTAACACTGAAGCTTTCTTT. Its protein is CASGLVLLGNTEAFF.

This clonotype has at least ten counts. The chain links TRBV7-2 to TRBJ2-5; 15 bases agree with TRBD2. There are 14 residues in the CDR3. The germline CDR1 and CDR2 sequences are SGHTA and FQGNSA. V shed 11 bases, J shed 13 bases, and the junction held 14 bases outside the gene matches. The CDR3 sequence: CAVKPGLAGGGAYF. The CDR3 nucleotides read TGTGCCGTCAAACCGGGACTAGCGGGGGGTGGGGCGTACTTC.

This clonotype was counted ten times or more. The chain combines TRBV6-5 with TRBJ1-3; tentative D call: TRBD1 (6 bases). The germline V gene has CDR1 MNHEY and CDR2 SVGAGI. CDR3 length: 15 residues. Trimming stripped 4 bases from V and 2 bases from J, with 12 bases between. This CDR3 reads CASSSQGSPGNTIYF. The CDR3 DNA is TGTGCCAGCAGTTCGCAGGGGTCCCCTGGAAACACCATATATTTT.

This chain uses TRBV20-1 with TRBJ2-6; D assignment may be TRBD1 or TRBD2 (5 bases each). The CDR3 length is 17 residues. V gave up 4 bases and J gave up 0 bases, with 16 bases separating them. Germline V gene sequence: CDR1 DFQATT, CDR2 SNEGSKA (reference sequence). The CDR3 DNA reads TGCAGTGCTACTCAGGGCGGGCTCGTCTCTGGGGCCAACGTCCTGACTTTC. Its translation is CSATQGGLVSGANVLTF.

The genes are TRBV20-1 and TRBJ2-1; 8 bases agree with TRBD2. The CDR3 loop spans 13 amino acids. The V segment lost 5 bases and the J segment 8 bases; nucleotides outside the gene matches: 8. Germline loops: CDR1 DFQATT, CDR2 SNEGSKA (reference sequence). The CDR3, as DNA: TGCAGTGCTTTGGGCGGGAGGAATTATGAGCAGTTCTTC. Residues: CSALGGRNYEQFF.

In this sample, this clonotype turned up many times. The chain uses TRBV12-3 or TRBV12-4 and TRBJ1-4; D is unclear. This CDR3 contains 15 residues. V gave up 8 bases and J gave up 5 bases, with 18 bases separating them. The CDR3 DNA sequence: TGTGCCAGCGGTTATGACCGAATCCAAAATGAAAAACTGTTTTTT. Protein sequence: CASGYDRIQNEKLFF.

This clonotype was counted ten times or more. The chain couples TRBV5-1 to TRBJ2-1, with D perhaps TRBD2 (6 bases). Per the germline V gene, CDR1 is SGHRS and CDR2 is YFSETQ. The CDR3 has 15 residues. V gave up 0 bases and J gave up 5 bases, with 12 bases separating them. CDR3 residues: CASSLGSGSNNEQFF. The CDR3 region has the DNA TGCGCCAGCAGCTTGGGGAGCGGGTCCAACAATGAGCAGTTCTTC.

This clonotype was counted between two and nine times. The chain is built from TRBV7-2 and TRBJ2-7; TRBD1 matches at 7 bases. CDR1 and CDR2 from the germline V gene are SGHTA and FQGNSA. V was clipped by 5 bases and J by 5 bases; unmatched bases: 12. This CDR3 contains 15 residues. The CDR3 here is CASSDSLDRADEQYF. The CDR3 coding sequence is TGTGCCAGCAGCGATTCGCTCGACAGGGCCGACGAGCAGTACTTC.

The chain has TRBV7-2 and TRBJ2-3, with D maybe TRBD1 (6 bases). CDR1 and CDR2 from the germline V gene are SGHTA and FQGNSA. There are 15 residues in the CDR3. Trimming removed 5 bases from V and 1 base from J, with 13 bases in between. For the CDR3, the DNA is TGTGCCAGCAGCCCTGGGGGACAACGCACAGATACGCAGTATTTT. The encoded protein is CASSPGGQRTDTQYF.

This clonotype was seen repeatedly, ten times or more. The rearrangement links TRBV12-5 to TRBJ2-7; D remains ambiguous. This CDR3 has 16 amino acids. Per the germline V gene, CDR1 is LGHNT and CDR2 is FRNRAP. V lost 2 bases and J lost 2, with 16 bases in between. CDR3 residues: CASGLSPGDAAYEQYF. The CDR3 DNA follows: TGTGCTAGTGGTTTGTCCCCAGGTGATGCCGCCTACGAGCAGTACTTC.

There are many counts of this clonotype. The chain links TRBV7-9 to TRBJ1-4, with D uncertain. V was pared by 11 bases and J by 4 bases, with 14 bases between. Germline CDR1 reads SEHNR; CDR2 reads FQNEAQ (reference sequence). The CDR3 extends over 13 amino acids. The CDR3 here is CASEAGGNEKLFF. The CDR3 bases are TGTGCCTCCGAGGCGGGAGGTAATGAAAAACTGTTTTTT.

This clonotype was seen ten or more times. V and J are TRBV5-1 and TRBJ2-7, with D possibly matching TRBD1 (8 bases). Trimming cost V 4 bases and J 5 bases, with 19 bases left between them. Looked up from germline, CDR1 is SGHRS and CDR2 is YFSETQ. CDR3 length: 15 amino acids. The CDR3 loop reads CASSPQGGASNEQYF. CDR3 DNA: TGCGCCAGCAGCCCACAGGGGGGGGCATCAAACGAGCAGTACTTC.

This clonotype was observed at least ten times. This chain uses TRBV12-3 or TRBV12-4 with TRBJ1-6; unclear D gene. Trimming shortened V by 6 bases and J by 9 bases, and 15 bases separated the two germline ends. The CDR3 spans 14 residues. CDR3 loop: CASRGPWGGSPLHF. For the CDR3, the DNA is TGTGCCAGCAGAGGCCCGTGGGGTGGTTCACCCCTCCACTTT.